The following is a T cell receptor beta chain sequence with its context. The target of this receptor is not known. Nothing much larger sits one base from this clone, and base qualities are not available. At diagnosis, peripheral blood, uninvolved tumor-adjacent lung and tumor were collected and were preserved as a mix of fresh-frozen and FFPE material. For TCR repertoire profiling, blood samples were analyzed as peripheral blood mononuclear cells. These data belong to a study of T cells in localized non-small cell lung cancer (dated by TCRdb to 2018 to 2020). Describing the broader study: T cell repertoires of 200 to 300 early-stage NSCLC patients were analyzed, with tumors being compared against uninvolved tumor-adjacent lungs. All 230 or so NSCLC patients in the cohort were treatment-naive and had localized lung tumors that were resected. Of the NSCLC patients, around 130 were male and about 97 were female, and the mean age was approximately 69 years. General conclusions and limits of the study: Because of the exploratory design, TCR variables were selected using unadjusted p-values without false-discovery rate correction. Higher blood T cell density associated with longer overall survival, while higher adjacent-lung clonality associated with shorter survival. Uninvolved tumor-adjacent lung showed the highest T cell clonality, higher than tumor, which suggests more focused antigenic responses in the uninvolved tumor-adjacent lung. A median of approximately 62 of the top 100 tumor clones turned up in the paired uninvolved adjacent lung, and some 27 of those clones also ranked among the top 100 of that same adjacent lung. Because multi-region tumor sequencing was not performed, intratumor heterogeneity could not be ruled out.

V and J are truncated by 2 bases and 1 base respectively, leaving an intervening sequence of 8 bases. The CDR1 and CDR2 encoded by the germline V gene (reference sequence) are SEHNR and FQNEAQ. From the cysteine up to the phenylalanine, the CDR3 has a length of 14 residues. Only the CDR3 portion is preserved as DNA: 42 bases, with reading frame beginning at the first base. The immunoSEQ Assay was used to sequence TCR beta CDR3 regions from DNA. In the source study's methods: To compute T cell density, TCR beta template counts were normalized to usable DNA, which was estimated by amplifying housekeeping genes. Richness was estimated with the preseqR package, extrapolating to 400,000 templates for PBMC samples and 120,000 templates for tissue samples. Clonality was taken to be one minus Pielou's evenness. Tissue-enriched TCRs were identified by differential abundance testing using productive amino-acid clonotypes, minimum total count 5 and alpha 0.1. Repertoire overlap between compartments was quantified with the Jaccard Index and Morisita Overlap Index. GLIPH grouped TCR beta CDR3s together with public tetramer-defined viral CDR3s, and a viral motif had to include at least three viral sequences and show V-gene enrichment. The table was pulled from immuneACCESS by TCRdb, which kept in-frame rearrangements only. Such tables lose some clones; where checked, under half of the loss comes from unresolved V genes, and the rest has no known cause. The D gene and trimming were derived from the DNA, and the V and J assignments and clone size from that table. The sample contains tens of thousands of clones, roughly 91% of them found a single time. Clones ranked in the top ten supply under 25% of the sample.

The chain links TRBV7-9 with TRBJ1-1, with the D gene not clear enough to name. Sample: peripheral blood, taken before any cancer treatment. The receptor was isolated from a woman aged 40-70 years with stage I squamous cell lung carcinoma. In nucleotide form, the sequence is TGTGCCAGCAGCTTACAGGCTAGGAACACTGAAGCTTTCTTT. It specifies CASSLQARNTEAFF.